This is a list of T cell receptor beta chains from one sample in a study of blood T cell repertoires in COVID-19. The table came from immunoSEQ multiplex PCR; TCRdb's copy has only in-frame clones and leaves some out. In the table there are under 150,000 clones, 86% of which are singletons. Sequencing used PBMCs or T cells enriched from blood (not recorded which). The receptors here all came from a woman between 45 and 60 years old who had recovered from COVID-19. Both conserved end residues are part of each CDR3. The D gene is left open where the match is weak. A row's size may be missing; if present it is once, few, many or a size class.

j_call	v_call	clone_size	d_call	cdr3_nt	cdr3_aa
TRBJ1-6	TRBV11-3	few	TRBD1	TGTGCCAGCAGCTTGGCTGGGACAGGGAGCTCACCCCTCCACTTT	CASSLAGTGSSPLHF
TRBJ2-5	TRBV19	NA	TRBD2	TGTGCCAGTAGTATAGTCCTAGCGGAGGTCGTGGAGACCCAGTACTTC	CASSIVLAEVVETQYF
TRBJ2-7	TRBV6-4	once	NA	TGTGCCAGCAGTGTATTCGTCCTCATTCACATCTACGAGCAGTACTTC	CASSVFVLIHIYEQYF
TRBJ1-6	TRBV7-6	NA	NA	TGTGCCAGCAGCTTAGCGGGGGAGGGTATAGATTCACCCCTCCACTTT	CASSLAGEGIDSPLHF
TRBJ2-7	TRBV18	NA	TRBD1	TGTGCCAGTTCCGGGACAGGGCACTCCTACGAGCAGTACTTC	CASSGTGHSYEQYF
TRBJ2-5	TRBV3-1/TRBV3-2	NA	NA	TGTGCCAGCAGCCAAGATACGAGAGGGACCCAGTACTTC	CASSQDTRGTQYF
TRBJ1-5	TRBV21-1	NA	NA	TGTGCCAGCACCGTACCGGGACAGGGGGCTCGGCAGCCCCAGCATTTT	CASTVPGQGARQPQHF
TRBJ1-5	TRBV5-5	few	NA	TGTGCCAGCAGCTTGGGGTCGGGGAATCAGCCCCAGCATTTT	CASSLGSGNQPQHF
TRBJ1-2	TRBV9	NA	NA	TGTGCCAGCAGCGTAGTACCAGAGGGCGGGTATGGCTACACCTTC	CASSVVPEGGYGYTF
TRBJ1-1	TRBV27	NA	NA	TGTGCCAGCAGTCCCGGGGGTACCACTGAAGCTTTCTTT	CASSPGGTTEAFF
TRBJ1-5	TRBV12-3/TRBV12-4	once	NA	TGTGCCAGCAGTTCCGGGGGGCCCCAGCATTTT	CASSSGGPQHF
TRBJ2-5	TRBV7-2	NA	NA	TGTGCCAGCAGCTTAGACATAAGCCAAGAGACCCAGTACTTC	CASSLDISQETQYF
TRBJ1-1	TRBV18	NA	NA	TGTGCCAGCTCACCGGGTACTATCCTGAGCAACACTGAAGCTTTCTTT	CASSPGTILSNTEAFF
TRBJ1-1	TRBV7-8	NA	NA	TGTGCCAGCAGCGACGGCAGGGCCGGCACTGAAGCTTTCTTT	CASSDGRAGTEAFF
TRBJ1-2	TRBV6-5	NA	TRBD1	TGTGCCAGCAGTACGACCGACAGGGGCTATGGCTACACCTTC	CASSTTDRGYGYTF
TRBJ2-7	TRBV10-3	NA	NA	TGTGCCATCAGTGGCTGGGGGGGCAGGAGGTCCTACGAGCAGTACTTC	CAISGWGGRRSYEQYF
TRBJ1-4	TRBV13	NA	TRBD1	TGTGCCAGCAGCTCACAGGGGTTGGGTGAAAAACTGTTTTTT	CASSSQGLGEKLFF
TRBJ1-5	TRBV4-3	NA	NA	TGCGCCAGCAGCCAAGAAATGGCTCAGCCCCAGCATTTT	CASSQEMAQPQHF